The 9 T cell receptor beta chains below come from one sample, sequenced in a study of identifying expanded T cells in peripheral blood (dated by TCRdb to about 2019). Library preparation employed the immunoSEQ multiplex PCR assay. Entries here come from immuneACCESS through TCRdb and include only in-frame sequences with V and J called. Some clones fail to appear in such tables; in the studies checked, an unresolved V gene covers under half of the shortfall, and the cause of the remainder is unknown. The table for this sample lists fewer than 85,000 clones; about 83% of them were counted only once. The biggest ten clones account for around 18% of the sample. The sample taken for sequencing was blood. The receptors originated from a person aged 18 to 75 in good health.

This clone occurred a few times. The rearrangement uses TRBV19 and TRBJ2-5, with 7 bases aligning to TRBD1. V was pared by 6 bases and J by 3 bases, with 4 bases of the junction left unmatched. The germline V gene encodes CDR1 LNHDA and CDR2 SQIVND (reference sequence). This CDR3 comprises 13 residues. CDR3 sequence (DNA): TGTGCCAGTAGGATGACAGGGAAAGAGACCCAGTACTTC. Its protein is CASRMTGKETQYF.

The chain carries TRBV7-6 and TRBJ2-5, with 9 bases fitting TRBD1. CDR1 is SGHVS and CDR2 is FNYEAQ in the germline V gene. CDR3 size: 17 residues. V shed 4 bases, J shed 4 bases, and the junction held 13 bases outside the gene matches. The CDR3 loop reads CASSSLLGQGNRETQYF. DNA of the CDR3: TGTGCCAGCAGCTCACTCCTGGGACAGGGAAATCGAGAGACCCAGTACTTC.

There are many counts of this clone. This chain links TRBV14 with TRBJ2-1; D is undetermined. Germline V gene sequence: CDR1 SGHDN, CDR2 FVKESK. V was shortened by 7 bases and J by 6 bases, with 16 bases between the two germline ends. The CDR3 covers 14 residues. CDR3 sequence reads: CASNPTSPGNEQFF. CDR3 sequence (DNA): TGTGCCAGCAACCCGACATCCCCGGGCAATGAGCAGTTCTTC.

J is TRBJ1-5 and V is TRBV10-3; 7 nucleotides line up with TRBD1. This CDR3 has 15 amino acids. The junction had 2 bases not matched to a gene; V was cut back by 3 bases and J by 0 bases. Germline assignment: CDR1 ENHRY and CDR2 SYGVKD. The CDR3 sequence: CAISEQGYSNQPQHF. DNA of the CDR3: TGTGCCATCAGTGAACAGGGGTATAGCAATCAGCCCCAGCATTTT.

The V and J genes are TRBV7-9 and TRBJ2-1; tentatively, D is TRBD1 (6 bases). The CDR3 is 12 amino acids. With 5 bases removed from V and 10 bases from J, the gap between germline ends came to 12 bases. Germline CDR1 reads SEHNR; CDR2 reads FQNEAQ (reference sequence). DNA for the CDR3: TGTGCCAGCAGCCCCGGGACACTCGAGCAGTTCTTC. Translating gives CASSPGTLEQFF.

The chain links TRBV11-3 to TRBJ2-7; D is uncertain. CDR3 size: 12 residues. The germline gives CDR1 SGHNT, CDR2 YENEEA. V lost 5 bases and J lost 2, with 7 bases in between. DNA for the CDR3: TGTGCCAGCAGCGAGACCCCCTACGAGCAGTACTTC. Its protein product is CASSETPYEQYF.

The rearrangement uses TRBV9 and TRBJ1-2; TRBD1 matches at 10 bases. V shed 5 bases and J 4 bases; nucleotides not matched to a gene: 2. Germline assignment: CDR1 SGDLS and CDR2 YYNGEE. The CDR3 has 13 amino acids. CDR3 nucleotide sequence: TGTGCCAGCAGTCGACAGGGGGCCTATGGCTACACCTTC. Translating gives CASSRQGAYGYTF.

The chain carries TRBV7-2 and TRBJ2-7; the match to TRBD2 covers 14 bases. Germline assignment: CDR1 SGHTA and CDR2 FQGNSA. The CDR3 extends over 15 amino acids. The V gene end was trimmed by 3 bases and the J gene end by 6 bases; junction bases not matched to a gene: 4. The CDR3 loop reads CASSLGTSGRGEQYF. The CDR3 coding sequence is TGTGCCAGCAGCTTGGGGACTAGCGGGAGAGGCGAGCAGTACTTC.

This chain uses TRBV7-2 with TRBJ2-3; D is undetermined. In germline, CDR1 is SGHTA, CDR2 FQGNSA. Trimming left V 7 bases short and J 2 bases short, with 13 bases between. This CDR3 contains 14 residues. The CDR3 sequence: CASTRRRDTDTQYF. CDR3 DNA sequence: TGTGCCAGCACCCGGCGGCGAGACACAGATACGCAGTATTTT.